The 14 T cell receptor beta chains below were found in one sample sequenced in a study of immune characterization of retroperitoneal liposarcoma (dated by TCRdb to between 2017 and 2020). Libraries were built with PCR. Instrument used: NextSeq 500. The raw public data were reprocessed by TCRdb itself: fastp quality trimming at Q25, MiXCR clonotype calling, in-frame beta chains only. Rows with a matching CDR3 protein are joined into one entry that keeps the most common DNA and genes. Across this sample there are over 15,000 distinct CDR3 sequences, with around 38% seen only once. 7.4% of the sample belongs to the ten largest clones. Sequencing used blood. The receptors derive from a male donor with retroperitoneal liposarcoma.

This rearrangement joins TRBV5-4 to TRBJ2-4; 7 bases line up with TRBD2. The V and J ends lost 2 bases and 7 bases, in that order; junction bases with no gene match: 6. Germline V gives CDR1 SGHNT, CDR2 YYREEE (reference sequence). The CDR3 totals 14 residues. CDR3 sequence reads: CASSFRGSWNIQYF. Written as DNA, the CDR3 is TGTGCCAGCAGCTTTCGCGGGAGTTGGAACATTCAGTACTTC.

As for this clonotype: This may be a read error, as it is one base from a much larger clone. This chain joins TRBV12-3 or TRBV12-4 and TRBJ2-7; the match to TRBD1 covers 8 bases. Germline trimming cut 4 bases from V and 2 bases from J; bases unmatched to any gene: 4. This CDR3 contains 14 residues. The CDR3 spells CASSYGTGPYEQYF. In DNA form, the CDR3 reads TGTGCCAGCAGTTATGGGACAGGCCCCTACGAGCAGTACTTC.

This clonotype has ten or more counts. This chain uses TRBV11-2 with TRBJ2-5, with 8 positions matching TRBD2. Unmatched junction bases numbered 16, after V lost 8 bases and J lost 11 bases. Germline lookup yields CDR1 SGHAT and CDR2 FQNNGV. The CDR3 has 14 amino acids. Written as DNA, the CDR3 is TGTGCCAGCGCCGGTCCGCGGGGGGTTTGGGAGCAGTACTTC. Translation: CASAGPRGVWEQYF.

Note on this clonotype: The germline gene is not matched at one end of the junction; a read error may be the cause. The chain combines TRBV6-1 with TRBJ1-6, with TRBD1 as a possible D gene (5 bases). From germline, CDR1 is MNHNS and CDR2 SASEGT. The CDR3 is made up of 16 amino acids. CDR3 coding DNA: TGTGCCAGCACCAAAAAGAGCGACAGATATAATCCCCCCCTCCCCTTT. This codes for CASTKKSDRYNPPLPF.

In its sample, this clonotype was seen once. The chain couples TRBV7-9 to TRBJ2-4; TRBD1 might be the D (6 bases). Gene TRBJ2-1 matches the end of the DNA better, so the J call may be wrong. The CDR3 covers 13 residues. The V gene's germline CDR1 is SEHNR and CDR2 FQNEAQ (reference sequence). The CDR3 reads CASSAQGSETQFF. The CDR3 bases are TGTGCCAGCAGCGCACAGGGTTCGGAGACCCAGTTCTTC.

This chain links TRBV6-6 with TRBJ2-5; no firm D call. V was pared by 7 bases and J by 0 bases, with 3 bases between. The CDR3 is 11 residues long. Looked up from germline, CDR1 is MNHNY and CDR2 is SVGAGI (reference sequence). The CDR3 sequence is CASKYQETQYF. The DNA for the CDR3 is TGTGCCAGCAAGTACCAAGAGACCCAGTACTTC.

Only a few counts were recorded for this clonotype. The chain links TRBV6-2 or TRBV6-3 to TRBJ2-1; D perhaps matches TRBD1 (6 bases). The J call may be faulty, since TRBJ2-7 better matches the DNA end. The length of the CDR3 is 15 residues. Germline CDR1 and CDR2: MNHEY and SVGEGT. CDR3 DNA sequence: TGTGCCAGCAGCCCCAGGACAGCTTCCATCGACGAGCAGTACTTC. Translating gives CASSPRTASIDEQYF.

The chain uses TRBV7-3 and TRBJ2-1; 7 nucleotides align to TRBD2. The end of the DNA aligns better with TRBJ2-4, so the J call may be wrong. The CDR3 consists of 15 residues. Germline loops: CDR1 SGHTA, CDR2 FQGTGA. The CDR3 reads CASSLGLGAKNIQYF. The DNA for the CDR3 is TGTGCCAGCAGCTTAGGACTAGGTGCAAAAAACATTCAGTACTTC.

This clonotype is judged medium-sized (0.01 to 0.1%). V and J are TRBV7-9 and TRBJ2-5; no definite D call. V shed 3 bases and J shed 2 bases, with 7 bases lying between them. This CDR3 comprises 13 residues. Germline V lookup: CDR1 SEHNR, CDR2 FQNEAQ (reference sequence). CDR3 in amino acids: CASSFVQQETQYF. The CDR3 DNA is TGTGCCAGCAGCTTCGTGCAGCAAGAGACCCAGTACTTC. Based on the CDR3 plus reference TRBV7-9 and TRBJ2-5, the full variable domain is DTGVSQNPRHKITKRGQNVTFRCDPISEHNRLYWYRQTLGQGPEFLTYFQNEAQLEKSRLLSDRFSAERPKGSFSTLEIQRTEQGDSAMYLCASSFVQQETQYFGPGTRLLVL.

This clonotype is medium-sized in the sample. The chain links TRBV12-3 or TRBV12-4 to TRBJ2-1; 8 bases fit TRBD2. The V segment lost 8 bases and the J segment 1 base; nucleotides outside the gene matches: 4. This CDR3 comprises 14 residues. In nucleotides, the CDR3 is TGTGCCAGCCTTCGGGGGGGATCCTACAATGAGCAGTTCTTC. Amino acid sequence: CASLRGGSYNEQFF.

This clonotype has a handful of counts. The rearrangement uses TRBV6-4 and TRBJ2-1; tentative D call: TRBD2 (7 bases). V was pared by 4 bases and J by 10 bases, with 11 bases between. The CDR3 is 12 amino acids. Germline CDR1 MRHNA, CDR2 SNTAGT. CDR3 residues: CASSGPGGEQFF. The CDR3 nucleotides are TGTGCCAGCAGTGGCCCGGGGGGCGAGCAGTTCTTC.

The chain combines TRBV28 with TRBJ2-1; no definite D call. This CDR3 is built from 13 residues. Trimming cost V 6 bases and J 5 bases, with 11 bases left between them. Germline lookup yields CDR1 MDHEN and CDR2 SYDVKM. CDR3 loop: CASRNSYDNEQFF. CDR3 nucleotides: TGTGCCAGCAGAAATTCTTACGACAATGAGCAGTTCTTC.

This clonotype was seen many times. The chain couples TRBV6-1 to TRBJ2-5; 8 bases line up with TRBD1. The V segment lost 1 base and the J segment 5 bases; nucleotides outside the gene matches: 12. Germline CDR1 and CDR2: MNHNS and SASEGT. The CDR3 is 17 residues long. CDR3 protein: CASSEDRQGFFTETQYF. The CDR3 nucleotides read TGTGCCAGCAGTGAAGATCGACAGGGGTTTTTTACGGAGACCCAGTACTTC.

A few counts support this clonotype. This chain uses TRBV10-3 with TRBJ2-1; no firm D call. The CDR3 runs to 15 residues. Germline lookup yields CDR1 ENHRY and CDR2 SYGVKD. V lost 2 bases, J lost 7 bases, and 15 bases lay in between. The CDR3 region is CAISEGFQEHNEQFF. In DNA, the CDR3 is TGTGCCATCAGTGAGGGCTTTCAGGAACATAATGAGCAGTTCTTC.